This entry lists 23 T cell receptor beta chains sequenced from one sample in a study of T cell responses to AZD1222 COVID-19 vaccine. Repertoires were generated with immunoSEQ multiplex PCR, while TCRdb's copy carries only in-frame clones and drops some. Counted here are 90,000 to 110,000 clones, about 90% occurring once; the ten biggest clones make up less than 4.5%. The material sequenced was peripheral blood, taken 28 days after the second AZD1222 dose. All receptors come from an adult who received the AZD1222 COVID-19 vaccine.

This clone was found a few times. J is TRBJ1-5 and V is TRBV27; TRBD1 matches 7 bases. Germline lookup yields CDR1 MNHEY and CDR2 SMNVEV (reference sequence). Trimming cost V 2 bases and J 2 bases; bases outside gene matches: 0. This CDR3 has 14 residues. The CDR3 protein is CASSLGTGNQPQHF. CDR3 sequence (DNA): TGTGCCAGCAGTTTAGGGACAGGCAATCAGCCCCAGCATTTT.

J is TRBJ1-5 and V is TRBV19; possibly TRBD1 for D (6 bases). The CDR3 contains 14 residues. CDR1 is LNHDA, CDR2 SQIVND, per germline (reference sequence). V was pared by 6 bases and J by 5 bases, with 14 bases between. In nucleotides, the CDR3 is TGTGCCAGTAGCCAGGGGCACGGTGATCAGCCCCAGCATTTT. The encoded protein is CASSQGHGDQPQHF. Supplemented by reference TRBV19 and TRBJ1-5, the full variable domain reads DGGITQSPKYLFRKEGQNVTLSCEQNLNHDAMYWYRQDPGQGLRLIYYSQIVNDFQKGDIAEGYSVSREKKESFPLTVTSAQKNPTAFYLCASSQGHGDQPQHFGDGTRLSIL.

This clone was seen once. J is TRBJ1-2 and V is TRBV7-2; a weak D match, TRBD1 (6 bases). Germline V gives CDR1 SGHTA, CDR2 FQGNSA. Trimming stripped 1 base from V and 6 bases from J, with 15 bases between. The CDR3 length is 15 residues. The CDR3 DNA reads TGTGCCAGCAGCTTAGTGGGGGGCGGTGTCCATGGCTACACCTTC. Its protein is CASSLVGGGVHGYTF. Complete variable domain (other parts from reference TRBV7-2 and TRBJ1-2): GAGVSQSPSNKVTEKGKDVELRCDPISGHTALYWYRQSLGQGLEFLIYFQGNSAPDKSGLPSDRFSAERTGGSVSTLTIQRTQQEDSAVYLCASSLVGGGVHGYTFGSGTRLTVV.

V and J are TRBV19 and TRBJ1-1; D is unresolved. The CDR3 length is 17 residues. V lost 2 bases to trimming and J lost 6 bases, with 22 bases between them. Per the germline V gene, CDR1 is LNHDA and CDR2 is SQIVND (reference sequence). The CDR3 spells CASSIYEGYSTRAEAFF. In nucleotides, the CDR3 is TGTGCCAGTAGTATATATGAGGGATACTCTACTAGGGCTGAAGCTTTCTTT.

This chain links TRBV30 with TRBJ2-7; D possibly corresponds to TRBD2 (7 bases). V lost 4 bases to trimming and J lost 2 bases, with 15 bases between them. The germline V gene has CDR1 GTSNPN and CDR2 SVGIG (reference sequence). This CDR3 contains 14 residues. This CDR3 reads CAWMGGRGTYEQYF. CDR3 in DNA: TGTGCCTGGATGGGTGGGAGGGGGACCTACGAGCAGTACTTC.

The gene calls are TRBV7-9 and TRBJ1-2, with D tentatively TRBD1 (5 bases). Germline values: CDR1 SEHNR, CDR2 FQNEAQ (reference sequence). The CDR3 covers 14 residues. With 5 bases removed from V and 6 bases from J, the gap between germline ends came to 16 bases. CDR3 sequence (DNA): TGTGCCAGCAGCCAGAGGGGCCAAGATCATGGCTACACCTTC. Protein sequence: CASSQRGQDHGYTF.

CDR3 sequence reads: CASSQGTSPNNEQFF. The DNA of the CDR3 is TGTGCCAGCAGCCAAGGGACTAGCCCTAATAATGAGCAGTTCTTC. The V and J genes are TRBV3-1 (or the pseudogene TRBV3-2) and TRBJ2-1; 8 bases match TRBD2. Germline V gene sequence: CDR1 LGHDT, CDR2 YNNKEL (reference sequence). CDR3 length equals 15 residues. The trim removed 1 base at V and 7 bases at J, leaving 6 bases unmatched.

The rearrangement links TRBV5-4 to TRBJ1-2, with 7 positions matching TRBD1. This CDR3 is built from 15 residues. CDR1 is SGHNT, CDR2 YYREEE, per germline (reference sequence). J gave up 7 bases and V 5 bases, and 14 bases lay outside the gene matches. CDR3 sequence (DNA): TGTGCCAGCAGAGTAACAGGGGATGGAGGTCGTGGCTACACCTTC. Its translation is CASRVTGDGGRGYTF.

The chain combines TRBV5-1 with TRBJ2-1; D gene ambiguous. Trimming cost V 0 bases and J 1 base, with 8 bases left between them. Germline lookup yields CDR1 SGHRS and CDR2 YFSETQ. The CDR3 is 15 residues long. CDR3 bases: TGCGCCAGCAGCTTGGGGACCTTATCCTACAATGAGCAGTTCTTC. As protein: CASSLGTLSYNEQFF.

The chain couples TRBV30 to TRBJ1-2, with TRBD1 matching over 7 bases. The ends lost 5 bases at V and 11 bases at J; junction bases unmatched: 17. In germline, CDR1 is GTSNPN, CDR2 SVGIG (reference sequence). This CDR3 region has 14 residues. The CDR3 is CAWSRISDRRWYTF. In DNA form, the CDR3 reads TGTGCCTGGTCGCGTATTTCGGACAGGCGTTGGTACACCTTC.

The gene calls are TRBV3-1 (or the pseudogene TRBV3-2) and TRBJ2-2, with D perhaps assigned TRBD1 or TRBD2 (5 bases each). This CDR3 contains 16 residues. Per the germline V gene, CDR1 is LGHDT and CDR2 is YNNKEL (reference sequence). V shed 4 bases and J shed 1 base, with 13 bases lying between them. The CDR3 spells CASSPGPVLNTGELFF. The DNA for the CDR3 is TGTGCCAGCAGCCCGGGACCAGTGTTGAACACCGGGGAGCTGTTTTTT.

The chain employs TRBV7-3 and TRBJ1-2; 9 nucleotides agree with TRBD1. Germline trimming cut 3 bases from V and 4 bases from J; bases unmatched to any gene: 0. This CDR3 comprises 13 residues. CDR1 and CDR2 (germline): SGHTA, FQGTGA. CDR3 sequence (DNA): TGTGCCAGCAGCTTGACAGGGGGCTATGGCTACACCTTC. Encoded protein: CASSLTGGYGYTF. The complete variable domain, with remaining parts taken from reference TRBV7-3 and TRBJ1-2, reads GAGVSQTPSNKVTEKGKYVELRCDPISGHTALYWYRQSLGQGPEFLIYFQGTGAADDSGLPNDRFFAVRPEGSVSTLKIQRTERGDSAVYLCASSLTGGYGYTFGSGTRLTVV.

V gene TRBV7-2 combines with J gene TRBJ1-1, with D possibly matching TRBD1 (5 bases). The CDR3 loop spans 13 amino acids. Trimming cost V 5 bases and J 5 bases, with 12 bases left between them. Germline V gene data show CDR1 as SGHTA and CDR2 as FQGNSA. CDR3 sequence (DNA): TGTGCCAGCAGCCGGGGCATGGAAACTGAAGCTTTCTTT. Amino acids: CASSRGMETEAFF.

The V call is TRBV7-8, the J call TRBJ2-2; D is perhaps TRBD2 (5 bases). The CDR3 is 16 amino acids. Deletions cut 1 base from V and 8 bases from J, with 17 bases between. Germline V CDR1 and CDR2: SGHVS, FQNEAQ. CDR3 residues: CASSLEWLARMGELFF. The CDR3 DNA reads TGTGCCAGCAGCTTAGAGTGGCTAGCTCGAATGGGGGAGCTGTTTTTT.

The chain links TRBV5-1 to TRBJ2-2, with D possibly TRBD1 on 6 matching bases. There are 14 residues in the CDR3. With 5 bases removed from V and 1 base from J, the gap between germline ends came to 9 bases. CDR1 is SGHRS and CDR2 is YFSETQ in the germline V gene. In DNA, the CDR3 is TGCGCCAGCAGGATGGGACAGAACACCGGGGAGCTGTTTTTT. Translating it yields CASRMGQNTGELFF.

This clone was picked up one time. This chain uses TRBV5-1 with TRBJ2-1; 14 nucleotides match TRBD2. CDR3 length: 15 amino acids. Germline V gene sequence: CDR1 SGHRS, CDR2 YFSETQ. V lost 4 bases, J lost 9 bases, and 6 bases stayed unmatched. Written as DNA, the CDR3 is TGCGCCAGCAGCCCGGGACTAGCGGGAGTTATTGAGCAGTTCTTC. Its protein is CASSPGLAGVIEQFF.

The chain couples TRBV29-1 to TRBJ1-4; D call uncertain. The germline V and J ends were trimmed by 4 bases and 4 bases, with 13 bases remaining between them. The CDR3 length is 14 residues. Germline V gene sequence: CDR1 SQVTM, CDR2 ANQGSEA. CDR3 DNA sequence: TGCAGCGTTGTTGGAGGACGGAATAATGAAAAACTGTTTTTT. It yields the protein CSVVGGRNNEKLFF.

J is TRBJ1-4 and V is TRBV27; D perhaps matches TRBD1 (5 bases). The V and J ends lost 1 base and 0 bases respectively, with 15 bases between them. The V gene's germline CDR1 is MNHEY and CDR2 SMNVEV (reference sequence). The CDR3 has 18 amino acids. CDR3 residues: CASSLFGRVSATNEKLFF. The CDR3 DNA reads TGTGCCAGCAGTTTATTCGGCAGGGTCTCAGCAACTAATGAAAAACTGTTTTTT.

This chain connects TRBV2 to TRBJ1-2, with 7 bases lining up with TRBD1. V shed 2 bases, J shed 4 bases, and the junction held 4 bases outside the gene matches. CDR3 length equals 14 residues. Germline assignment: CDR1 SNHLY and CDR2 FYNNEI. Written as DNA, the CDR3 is TGTGCCAGCAGTGAATTCGGGACAGCCTATGGCTACACCTTC. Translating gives CASSEFGTAYGYTF.

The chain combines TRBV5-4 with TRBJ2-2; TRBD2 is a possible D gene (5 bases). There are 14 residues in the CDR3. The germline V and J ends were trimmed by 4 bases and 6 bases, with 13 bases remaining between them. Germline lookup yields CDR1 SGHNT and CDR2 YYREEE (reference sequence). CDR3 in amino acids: CASSGNDYAGELFF. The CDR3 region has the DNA TGTGCCAGCAGCGGAAACGACTATGCCGGGGAGCTGTTTTTT.

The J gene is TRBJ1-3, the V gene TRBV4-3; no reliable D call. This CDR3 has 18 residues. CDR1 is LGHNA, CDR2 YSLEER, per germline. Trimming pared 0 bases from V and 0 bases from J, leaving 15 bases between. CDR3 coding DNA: TGCGCCAGCAGCCAAGATTTTGGGGTCGCTAACTCTGGAAACACCATATATTTT. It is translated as CASSQDFGVANSGNTIYF.

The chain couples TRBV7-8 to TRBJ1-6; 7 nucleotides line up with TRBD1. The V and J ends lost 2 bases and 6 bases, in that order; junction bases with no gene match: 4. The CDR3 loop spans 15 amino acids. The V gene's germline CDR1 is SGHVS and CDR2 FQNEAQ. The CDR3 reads CASSLIRDSNSPLHF. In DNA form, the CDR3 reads TGTGCCAGCAGCTTAATTCGGGACAGTAATTCACCCCTCCACTTT.

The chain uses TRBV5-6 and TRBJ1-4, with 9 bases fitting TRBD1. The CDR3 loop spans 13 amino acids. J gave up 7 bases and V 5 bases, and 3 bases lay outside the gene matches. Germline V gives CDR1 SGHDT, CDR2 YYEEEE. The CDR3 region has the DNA TGTGCCAGCAGGACAGGGGGGGCTGAAAAACTGTTTTTT. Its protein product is CASRTGGAEKLFF.